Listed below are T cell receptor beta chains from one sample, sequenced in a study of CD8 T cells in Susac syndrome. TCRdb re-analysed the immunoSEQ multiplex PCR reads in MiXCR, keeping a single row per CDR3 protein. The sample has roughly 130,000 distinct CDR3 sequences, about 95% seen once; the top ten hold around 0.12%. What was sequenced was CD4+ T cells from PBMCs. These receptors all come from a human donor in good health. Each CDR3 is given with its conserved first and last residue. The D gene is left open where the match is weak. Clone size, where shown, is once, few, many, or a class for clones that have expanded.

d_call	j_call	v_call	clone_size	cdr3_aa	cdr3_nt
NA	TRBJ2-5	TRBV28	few	CASSLSSPETQYF	TGTGCCAGCAGTTTAAGCTCGCCAGAGACCCAGTACTTC
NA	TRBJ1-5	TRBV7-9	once	CASSQSPGQPQHF	TGTGCCAGCAGTCAAAGTCCGGGTCAGCCCCAGCATTTT
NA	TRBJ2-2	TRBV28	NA	CASSQGGSTGELFF	TGTGCCAGTTCTCAGGGAGGAAGCACCGGGGAGCTGTTTTTT
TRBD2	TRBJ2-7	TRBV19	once	CASSPTGRVNYEQYF	TGTGCCAGTAGTCCGACCGGGAGGGTAAACTACGAGCAGTACTTC
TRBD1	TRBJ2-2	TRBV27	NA	CASSLDRAVGELFF	TGTGCCAGCAGTTTGGACAGGGCGGTCGGGGAGCTGTTTTTT
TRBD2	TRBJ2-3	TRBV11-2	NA	CASSPLLLGASGSPSTDTQYF	TGTGCCAGCAGCCCCCTTTTGCTCGGGGCTAGCGGGAGTCCAAGCACAGATACGCAGTATTTT
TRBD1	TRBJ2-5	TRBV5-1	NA	CASSPPGQGLQETQYF	TGCGCCAGCAGCCCTCCGGGACAGGGACTTCAAGAGACCCAGTACTTC
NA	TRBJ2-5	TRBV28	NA	CASKQGLETQYF	TGTGCCAGCAAACAGGGTTTGGAGACCCAGTACTTC
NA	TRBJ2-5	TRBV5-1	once	CASSSRTEETQYF	TGCGCCAGCAGCTCCAGGACAGAAGAGACCCAGTACTTC
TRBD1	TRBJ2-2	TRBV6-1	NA	CAVSGQGTRLSRGELFF	TGTGCCGTGTCAGGACAGGGAACCCGATTAAGTCGCGGGGAGCTGTTTTTT
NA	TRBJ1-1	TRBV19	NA	CASSIGGGEAFF	TGTGCCAGTAGTATAGGTGGGGGTGAAGCTTTCTTT
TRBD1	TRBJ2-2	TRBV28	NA	CASSPGTGPGDTGELFF	TGTGCCAGCAGTCCCGGGACAGGGCCGGGGGACACCGGGGAGCTGTTTTTT
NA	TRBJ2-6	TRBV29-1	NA	CSVEGTGQTRGTNVLTF	TGCAGCGTTGAAGGGACAGGACAGACCCGGGGGACCAACGTCCTGACTTTC
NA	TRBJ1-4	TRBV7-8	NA	CASSLGIHRGEKLFF	TGTGCCAGCAGCTTAGGGATACACCGTGGTGAAAAACTGTTTTTT
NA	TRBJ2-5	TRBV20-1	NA	CSAYRDGKETQYF	TGCAGTGCTTACCGGGACGGAAAAGAGACCCAGTACTTC
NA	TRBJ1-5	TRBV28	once	CASSFPGNNQPQHF	TGTGCCAGCAGTTTTCCGGGGAACAATCAGCCCCAGCATTTT
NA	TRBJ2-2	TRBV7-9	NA	CASRIGGGAGELFF	TGTGCCAGCAGGATTGGAGGAGGGGCCGGGGAGCTGTTTTTT
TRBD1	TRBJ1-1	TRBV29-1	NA	CSVAGTGATLTEAFF	TGCAGCGTGGCGGGGACAGGGGCGACGCTTACTGAAGCTTTCTTT
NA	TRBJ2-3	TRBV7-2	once	CASSFGVGSSTDTQYF	TGTGCCAGCAGCTTCGGTGTGGGGTCTAGCACAGATACGCAGTATTTT
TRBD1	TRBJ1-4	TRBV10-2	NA	CASSESRDRGGKLFF	TGCGCCAGCAGTGAGTCCCGGGACAGGGGAGGAAAACTGTTTTTT
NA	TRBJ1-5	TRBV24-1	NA	CATSEDDLRPQHF	TGTGCCACCAGTGAGGATGATCTTCGGCCCCAGCATTTT
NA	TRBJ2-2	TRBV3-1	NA	CASSPAASSTGELFF	TGTGCCAGCAGCCCCGCTGCTTCCAGCACCGGGGAGCTGTTTTTT
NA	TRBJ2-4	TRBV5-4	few	CASSLGGSKNIQYF	TGTGCCAGCAGCTTGGGTGGGAGCAAAAACATTCAGTACTTC
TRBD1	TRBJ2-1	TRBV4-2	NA	CASSQGDRDNEQFF	TGTGCCAGCAGCCAAGGGGACAGGGACAATGAGCAGTTCTTC
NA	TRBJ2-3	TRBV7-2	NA	CASSSRYTDTQYF	TGTGCCAGCAGCTCTCGATACACAGATACGCAGTATTTT
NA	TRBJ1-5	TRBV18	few	CASSPGLNQPQHF	TGTGCCAGCTCGCCCGGTCTCAATCAGCCCCAGCATTTT
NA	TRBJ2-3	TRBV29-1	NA	CSVAGGPDTQYF	TGCAGCGTTGCCGGGGGCCCAGATACGCAGTATTTT
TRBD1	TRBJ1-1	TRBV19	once	CASRRTGGMNTEAFF	TGTGCCAGTAGACGGACAGGGGGTATGAACACTGAAGCTTTCTTT
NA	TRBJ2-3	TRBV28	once	CASRDRGGATDTQYF	TGTGCCAGCAGGGATAGGGGGGGAGCAACAGATACGCAGTATTTT
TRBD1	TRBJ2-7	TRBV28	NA	CASRTGGWSYEQYF	TGTGCCAGCCGGACAGGGGGCTGGTCCTACGAGCAGTACTTC
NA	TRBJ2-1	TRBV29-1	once	CSVGASALSEQFF	TGCAGCGTTGGGGCTAGCGCCCTCAGTGAGCAGTTCTTC
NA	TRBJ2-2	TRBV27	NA	CATLRVGTGELFF	TGTGCCACCCTTCGGGTAGGAACCGGGGAGCTGTTTTTT
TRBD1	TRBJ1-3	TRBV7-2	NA	CASSRDRFFGNTIYF	TGTGCCAGCAGTCGGGACAGATTTTTTGGAAACACCATATATTTT
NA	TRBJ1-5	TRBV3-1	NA	CASGRTDSNQPQHF	TGTGCCAGCGGCCGGACAGATAGCAATCAGCCCCAGCATTTT
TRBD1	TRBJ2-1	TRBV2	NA	CASSRDRGREQFF	TGTGCCAGCAGCCGGGACAGGGGACGGGAGCAGTTCTTC
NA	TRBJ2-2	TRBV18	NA	CASCAAGQLNTGELFF	TGTGCCAGCTGCGCCGCGGGACAGCTGAACACCGGGGAGCTGTTTTTT
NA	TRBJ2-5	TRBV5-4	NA	CASRRDSEETQYF	TGTGCCAGCAGGCGGGACTCGGAGGAGACCCAGTACTTC
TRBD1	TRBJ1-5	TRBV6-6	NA	CASSPTGGNQPQHF	TGTGCCAGCAGTCCGACAGGGGGGAATCAGCCCCAGCATTTT
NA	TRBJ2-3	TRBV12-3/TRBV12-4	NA	CASSRSGSFTDTQYF	TGTGCCAGCAGTCGTAGCGGAAGCTTCACAGATACGCAGTATTTT
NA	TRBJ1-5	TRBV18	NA	CASSPERVGNNQPQHF	TGTGCCAGCTCACCAGAGAGGGTGGGCAACAATCAGCCCCAGCATTTT
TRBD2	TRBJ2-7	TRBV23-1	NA	CASSQDRGDYEQYF	TGCGCCAGCAGTCAAGACCGGGGGGACTACGAGCAGTACTTC